This paragraph reports one TCR beta chain. This entry comes from a study of blood T cell repertoires in COVID-19. Study-level information: The United States, Italy and Spain were the sources of the acute and convalescent COVID-19 samples.

The V and J ends lost 1 base and 9 bases, in that order; junction bases with no gene match: 3. The CDR3 spans 13 residues. The V gene's germline CDR1 is SGHRS and CDR2 YFSETQ. Per the study methods: Amplification from reference gene primers served as the basis for estimated nucleated cell counts. Measured with immunoSEQ multiplex PCR; TCRdb has only the in-frame clones, and not every one. V, J and clone size derive from that table, while D and trimming were established from the DNA sequence. The sample has approximately 200,000 clones; 80% to 85% are singletons. V and J are TRBV5-1 and TRBJ2-1, with 8 bases lining up with TRBD2. The TCR originated in an older woman who had recovered from COVID-19. Sequencing input: peripheral blood. CDR3 bases: TGCGCCAGCAGCTTGAATCTAGCGGGTGAGCAGTTCTTC. This encodes CASSLNLAGEQFF.